Following are 19 T cell receptor beta chains from one sample sequenced in a study of T cells after yellow fever vaccination. Each CDR3 protein gets one entry after TCRdb re-called the 5' RACE reads with MiXCR. The sample includes hundreds of thousands of distinct CDR3 sequences, about an eighth of them seen just once. The specimen was CD4+ T cells sorted from PBMCs, collected 15 days after the yellow fever booster vaccination. The receptors here all came from a man between 18 and 29 years old who received the YFV17D yellow fever vaccine.

This clonotype was counted between two and nine times. The chain couples TRBV4-3 to TRBJ1-5, with D perhaps matching TRBD1 (6 bases). The length of the CDR3 is 15 residues. Per the germline V gene, CDR1 is LGHNA and CDR2 is YSLEER. Trimming took off 3 bases at V and 3 bases at J, with 12 bases between the two ends. The CDR3: CASSQRGGNNQPQHF. In nucleotides, the CDR3 is TGCGCCAGCAGCCAGAGAGGGGGGAACAATCAGCCCCAGCATTTT.

This clonotype was seen repeatedly, ten times or more. This sequence joins TRBV6-2 or TRBV6-3 and TRBJ1-2, with D unresolved. The CDR3 loop spans 11 amino acids. Per the germline V gene, CDR1 is MNHEY and CDR2 is SVGEGT. V lost 6 bases, J lost 4 bases, and 6 bases lay in between. CDR3 sequence: CASRTGYGYTF. The CDR3, as DNA: TGTGCCAGCAGGACCGGCTATGGCTACACCTTC.

This clonotype was detected a few times. One end of the junction fails to match germline, which may point to a read error. The chain joins TRBV28 to TRBJ2-1; TRBD2 aligns across 7 bases. The CDR3 spans 11 residues. Germline assignment: CDR1 MDHEN and CDR2 SYDVKM. CDR3 coding DNA: TGTGCCAGCAGCCTACGGGGGGTTAGGCTCTTC. It is translated as CASSLRGVRLF.

V gene TRBV2 combines with J gene TRBJ2-3; 7 bases match TRBD1. This CDR3 is 13 amino acids long. Trimming removed 8 bases from V and 4 bases from J; junction bases left unmatched: 6. CDR1 and CDR2 (germline): SNHLY, FYNNEI. The CDR3 bases are TGTGCCAGCCCACGCAGGGGGTCAGATACGCAGTATTTT. Its translation is CASPRRGSDTQYF.

V usage is TRBV10-3 and J usage is TRBJ2-2, with 13 bases matching TRBD2. CDR1 is ENHRY, CDR2 SYGVKD, per germline. After removal of 7 bases from V and 2 bases from J, the junction contained 7 bases not matched to a gene. CDR3 length: 17 amino acids. CDR3 in amino acids: CAIKRGLAGPNTGELFF. In DNA form, the CDR3 reads TGTGCCATCAAGAGGGGACTAGCGGGACCCAACACCGGGGAGCTGTTTTTT.

This clonotype has only a few counts. V and J are TRBV5-1 and TRBJ2-1, with D possibly being TRBD2 (5 bases). The germline V gene encodes CDR1 SGHRS and CDR2 YFSETQ. Trimming took off 4 bases at V and 2 bases at J, with 16 bases between the two ends. The CDR3 length is 16 residues. The CDR3 protein is CASSEMGGSAYNEQFF. The CDR3 DNA reads TGCGCCAGCAGCGAAATGGGCGGGTCAGCCTACAATGAGCAGTTCTTC.

The rearrangement joins TRBV9 to TRBJ1-5, with a weak D call TRBD1 (5 bases). Trimming left V 1 base short and J 9 bases short, with 14 bases between. This CDR3 is built from 14 residues. Germline V gives CDR1 SGDLS, CDR2 YYNGEE. For the CDR3, the DNA is TGTGCCAGCAGCGTACAGCCGCAAAGGGGGCCCCAGCATTTT. It specifies CASSVQPQRGPQHF.

Only one count was recorded for this clonotype. This may arise from a read error, as a much more abundant clone is one base away. V and J are TRBV5-6 and TRBJ2-3, with TRBD2 matching over 8 bases. The junction had 7 bases not matched to a gene; V was cut back by 4 bases and J by 3 bases. The CDR3 spans 15 residues. In germline, CDR1 is SGHDT, CDR2 YYEEEE. CDR3 loop: CASSAGLVGTDTQYF. The CDR3 DNA sequence: TGTGCCAGCAGCGCGGGACTAGTGGGGACAGATACGCAGTATTTT.

This rearrangement joins TRBV12-3 or TRBV12-4 to TRBJ2-1; tentative D call: TRBD1 (5 bases). The CDR3 totals 15 residues. V was clipped by 3 bases and J by 5 bases, with 14 bases between them. The DNA for the CDR3 is TGTGCCAGCAGTTTGTGGGGCCCTAAAGACAATGAGCAGTTCTTC. Its protein is CASSLWGPKDNEQFF.

This clonotype was counted between two and nine times. This sequence joins TRBV29-1 and TRBJ2-1, with D hard to call. The CDR3 is 14 residues long. Trimming stripped 6 bases from V and 10 bases from J, with 22 bases between. Germline loops: CDR1 SQVTM, CDR2 ANQGSEA. The CDR3 nucleotides are TGCAGCGTGGGTGCGAGCCGAGTATCTGGGGAGCAGTTCTTC. Amino acid sequence: CSVGASRVSGEQFF.

This clonotype was counted many times. The chain is built from TRBV5-5 and TRBJ2-1; 11 nucleotides agree with TRBD2. Germline V lookup: CDR1 SGHKS, CDR2 YYEKEE (reference sequence). The CDR3 totals 16 residues. V lost 1 base and J lost 9; bases outside the gene matches: 9. DNA for the CDR3: TGTGCCAGCAGCTTGTGGGTTAGCGGGGGGGCGCGTGAGCAGTTCTTC. It specifies CASSLWVSGGAREQFF.

This clonotype was counted many times. The J gene is TRBJ1-2, the V gene TRBV20-1; a possible D gene is TRBD1 (6 bases). V was shortened by 3 bases and J by 8 bases, with 19 bases between the two germline ends. The CDR3 length is 14 residues. Germline CDR1 reads DFQATT; CDR2 reads SNEGSKA (reference sequence). The CDR3 reads CSARTGKGVLGYTF. The CDR3, as DNA: TGCAGTGCTAGGACGGGAAAGGGGGTGTTAGGCTACACCTTC.

In its sample, this clonotype was seen a few times. The gene calls are TRBV4-2 and TRBJ2-7; 8 bases align to TRBD2. The V gene end was trimmed by 1 base and the J gene end by 2 bases; junction bases not matched to a gene: 4. CDR1 and CDR2 from the germline V gene are LGHNA and YNFKEQ. This CDR3 has 15 residues. The CDR3: CASSQGLAGTYEQYF. The CDR3 DNA reads as TGTGCCAGCAGCCAAGGGCTAGCGGGTACCTACGAGCAGTACTTC.

The chain employs TRBV9 and TRBJ1-5; D is unresolved. The V gene's germline CDR1 is SGDLS and CDR2 YYNGEE. V lost 4 bases and J lost 7, with 15 bases in between. This CDR3 spans 14 amino acids. The CDR3 nucleotides are TGTGCCAGCAGCCCCCGGGCCATTGGGCAGCCCCAGCATTTT. Translation: CASSPRAIGQPQHF.

This clonotype was detected a few times. This chain joins TRBV3-1 and TRBJ2-5; possibly TRBD2 for D (5 bases). The CDR3 extends over 14 amino acids. V lost 0 bases to trimming and J lost 7 bases, with 12 bases between them. CDR1 LGHDT and CDR2 YNNKEL come from the germline V gene (reference sequence). The CDR3 nucleotides are TGTGCCAGCAGCCAAGATAGCGAGATCGGGACCCAGTACTTC. This sequence encodes CASSQDSEIGTQYF.

CDR3 sequence: CASSLGNYEQYV. CDR3 sequence (DNA): TGTGCCAGCTCACTTGGGAACTACGAGCAGTACGTC. V and J are TRBV18 and TRBJ2-7; D not resolved. The germline V and J ends were trimmed by 4 bases and 3 bases, with 7 bases remaining between them. The CDR3 is made up of 12 amino acids. Germline CDR1 KGHSH, CDR2 LQKENI.

The gene calls are TRBV9 and TRBJ1-1; 7 nucleotides align to TRBD1. CDR3 length: 15 amino acids. CDR1 SGDLS and CDR2 YYNGEE come from the germline V gene. The V gene end was trimmed by 4 bases and the J gene end by 6 bases; junction bases not matched to a gene: 12. This CDR3 is CASSPQDRYGPEAFF. CDR3 DNA sequence: TGTGCCAGCAGCCCCCAGGACAGGTATGGACCTGAAGCTTTCTTT.

This clonotype was seen more than once but under ten times. The chain links TRBV6-5 to TRBJ1-1; possibly TRBD1 for D (6 bases). The CDR3 covers 14 residues. Between the trimmed V and J ends, which lost 2 bases and 6 bases, there was a span of 13 bases. The germline gives CDR1 MNHEY, CDR2 SVGAGI. The CDR3 sequence is CASSYNRGAPEAFF. DNA for the CDR3: TGTGCCAGCAGTTACAATAGGGGGGCCCCTGAAGCTTTCTTT.

This clonotype was detected many times. J is TRBJ2-1 and V is TRBV20-1; 10 positions agree with TRBD2. V was clipped by 0 bases and J by 6 bases; unmatched bases: 5. Germline V CDR1 and CDR2: DFQATT, SNEGSKA (reference sequence). The CDR3 sequence is 15 residues long. CDR3 region: CSARDQSGGANEQFF. The CDR3 DNA reads as TGCAGTGCTAGAGATCAGAGCGGGGGGGCCAATGAGCAGTTCTTC.